The next 21 T cell receptor beta chains were all read from a single sample in a study of siplizumab effects on memory and regulatory T cells. The protocol was immunoSEQ multiplex PCR, while the TCRdb copy is restricted to in-frame clones and leaves out a portion. The sample includes 55,000 to 65,000 clones, about 97% seen only once; the top ten take 0.9% to 1.2%. Sequencing was carried out using naive CD8+ T cells sorted from blood. These receptors all stem from a human donor in good health.

A word on this clone: Other nucleotide sequences in the sample specify the same CDR3. The gene calls are TRBV27 and TRBJ2-1; D call uncertain. V lost 1 base and J lost 0, with 4 bases in between. The CDR3 has 14 amino acids. Germline assignment: CDR1 MNHEY and CDR2 SMNVEV (reference sequence). CDR3 nucleotide sequence: TGTGCCAGCAGTTTATTTAGCTCCTACAATGAGCAGTTCTTC. It codes for CASSLFSSYNEQFF.

This sequence joins TRBV2 and TRBJ2-2, with D possibly TRBD2 on 5 matching bases. Trimming took 5 bases from V and 1 from J, leaving 20 bases between them. Germline-derived CDR1 and CDR2 are SNHLY and FYNNEI. The CDR3 sequence is 18 residues long. CDR3 sequence (DNA): TGTGCCAGCAGTCCGGAAGTAGTACGGGGTCTGAACACCGGGGAGCTGTTTTTT. Translation gives CASSPEVVRGLNTGELFF. Full variable domain (outside the CDR3, taken from reference TRBV2 and TRBJ2-2): EPEVTQTPSHQVTQMGQEVILRCVPISNHLYFYWYRQILGQKVEFLVSFYNNEISEKSEIFDDQFSVERPDGSNFTLKIRSTKLEDSAMYFCASSPEVVRGLNTGELFFGEGSRLTVL.

This chain uses TRBV7-9 with TRBJ2-7; maybe TRBD2 (5 bases). Germline CDR1 SEHNR, CDR2 FQNEAQ (reference sequence). The ends were cut back, 1 base at V and 2 bases at J, with 9 bases in the middle. The CDR3 runs to 14 residues. The CDR3 loop reads CASSLGSGTYEQYF. The CDR3 nucleotides read TGTGCCAGCAGCTTAGGAAGCGGTACCTACGAGCAGTACTTC.

The chain is built from TRBV28 and TRBJ2-5; 7 bases align to TRBD1. CDR3 size: 16 residues. Germline V CDR1 and CDR2: MDHEN, SYDVKM. Trimming at V came to 3 bases and at J to 4 bases, leaving 11 bases not matched to a gene. The CDR3 protein is CASSLLGRGNRETQYF. In DNA, the CDR3 is TGTGCCAGCAGTTTGTTAGGCAGGGGGAATAGAGAGACCCAGTACTTC.

This rearrangement joins TRBV29-1 to TRBJ1-5; D might be TRBD1 (5 bases). The V end was cut by 4 bases, the J end by 4 bases, with 11 bases between. The CDR3 has 13 residues. CDR1 and CDR2 (germline): SQVTM, ANQGSEA. The CDR3 reads CSVATDKNQPQHF. For the CDR3, the DNA is TGCAGCGTTGCGACAGACAAGAATCAGCCCCAGCATTTT.

The gene calls are TRBV2 and TRBJ1-4; D unclear. The V end was cut by 7 bases, the J end by 8 bases, with 14 bases between. Looked up from germline, CDR1 is SNHLY and CDR2 is FYNNEI. The CDR3 loop spans 13 amino acids. The CDR3 is CASTRVKWEKLFF. Written as DNA, the CDR3 is TGTGCCAGCACACGGGTGAAGTGGGAAAAACTGTTTTTT.

The rearrangement links TRBV6-1 to TRBJ2-7; 9 bases are shared with TRBD1. CDR1 is MNHNS, CDR2 SASEGT, per germline. This CDR3 contains 14 residues. V gave up 7 bases and J gave up 6 bases; unmatched junction bases: 10. CDR3 sequence: CASNIIGTGSEQYF. In nucleotides, the CDR3 is TGTGCCAGCAATATAATAGGGACAGGGAGCGAGCAGTACTTC.

The V gene is TRBV30, the J gene TRBJ1-1, with D possibly being TRBD1 (6 bases). V was trimmed by 1 base and J by 6 bases, leaving 9 bases between them. Germline V gene sequence: CDR1 GTSNPN, CDR2 SVGIG (reference sequence). The CDR3 contains 12 residues. CDR3 sequence (DNA): TGTGCCTGGAGTGCCGGGACACCTGAAGCTTTCTTT. Translation: CAWSAGTPEAFF.

The V call is TRBV19, the J call TRBJ1-4; the D is unclear. The V gene lost 4 bases and the J gene lost 4 bases, with 13 bases spanning the gap. CDR1 LNHDA and CDR2 SQIVND come from the germline V gene (reference sequence). The CDR3 consists of 15 residues. CDR3 amino acids: CASSTHLDLNEKLFF. In nucleotides, the CDR3 is TGTGCCAGTAGTACCCACTTAGACCTTAATGAAAAACTGTTTTTT.

V gene TRBV4-1 combines with J gene TRBJ2-2, with a tentative D call TRBD2 (6 bases). This CDR3 has 14 residues. The V gene's germline CDR1 is MGHRA and CDR2 YSYEKL. V was cut by 4 bases and J by 6 bases, with 12 bases left in between. Here the CDR3 reads CASSRREVAGELFF. CDR3 bases: TGCGCCAGCAGCCGCAGGGAGGTGGCCGGGGAGCTGTTTTTT.

The J gene is TRBJ1-1, the V gene TRBV30; TRBD1 aligns across 8 bases. In germline, CDR1 is GTSNPN, CDR2 SVGIG (reference sequence). The CDR3 is 16 residues long. The V gene end was trimmed by 5 bases and the J gene end by 2 bases; junction bases not matched to a gene: 13. CDR3: CAWETGVGGLNTEAFF. In nucleotides, the CDR3 is TGTGCCTGGGAGACAGGGGTTGGCGGGTTAAACACTGAAGCTTTCTTT. Full variable domain (missing parts from reference TRBV30 and TRBJ1-1): SQTIHQWPATLVQPVGSPLSLECTVEGTSNPNLYWYRQAAGRGLQLLFYSVGIGQISSEVPQNLSASRPQDRQFILSSKKLLLSDSGFYLCAWETGVGGLNTEAFFGQGTRLTVV.

This chain joins TRBV9 and TRBJ2-3, with 13 bases matching TRBD2. CDR3 length equals 17 residues. Germline CDR1 is SGDLS and CDR2 is YYNGEE. V lost 2 bases and J lost 1; bases outside the gene matches: 4. DNA for the CDR3: TGTGCCAGCAGCGTCGGGACTAGCGGGAAGGGCACAGATACGCAGTATTTT. Its translation: CASSVGTSGKGTDTQYF.

The chain has TRBV9 and TRBJ2-5, with D maybe TRBD2 (6 bases). The CDR3 length is 12 residues. V lost 3 bases and J 5 bases, leaving 8 bases between the germline ends. In germline, CDR1 is SGDLS, CDR2 YYNGEE. The CDR3 reads CASSGSGETQYF. As DNA, the CDR3 is TGTGCCAGCAGCGGCAGCGGGGAGACCCAGTACTTC.

The rearrangement joins TRBV15 to TRBJ1-1; TRBD1 might be the D (6 bases). The CDR3 has 13 amino acids. V lost 6 bases, J lost 1 base, and 9 bases lay in between. Looked up from germline, CDR1 is LNHNV and CDR2 is YYDKDF (reference sequence). CDR3 region: CATRGQQNTEAFF. The CDR3 bases are TGTGCCACCAGGGGACAACAGAACACTGAAGCTTTCTTT.

The chain couples TRBV9 to TRBJ1-5, with a possible D match to TRBD1 (6 bases). Deletions cut 9 bases from V and 4 bases from J, with 8 bases between. The CDR3 spans 11 residues. Germline V CDR1 and CDR2: SGDLS, YYNGEE. Here the CDR3 DNA reads TGTGCCAAGAGGGGGAATCAGCCCCAGCATTTT. Encoded protein: CAKRGNQPQHF.

The chain employs TRBV2 and TRBJ2-1, with 10 bases fitting TRBD2. Germline assignment: CDR1 SNHLY and CDR2 FYNNEI. The CDR3 contains 18 residues. V shed 3 bases and J 2 bases; nucleotides not matched to a gene: 10. The CDR3: CASSEVLAGSFTYNEQFF. In DNA, the CDR3 is TGTGCCAGCAGTGAGGTACTAGCGGGAAGTTTCACCTACAATGAGCAGTTCTTC.

The chain combines TRBV6-6 with TRBJ1-1; no firm D call. The CDR3 is 14 amino acids. Germline V lookup: CDR1 MNHNY, CDR2 SVGAGI (reference sequence). Trimming shortened V by 10 bases and J by 5 bases, and 20 bases separated the two germline ends. The CDR3 nucleotides read TGTGCCACATCTTTTGAAAACGGACGGACTGAAGCTTTCTTT. This gives the protein CATSFENGRTEAFF.

This sequence joins TRBV5-8 and TRBJ2-7, with 9 bases identical to TRBD1. The CDR3 is 14 residues long. Germline V gene sequence: CDR1 SGHTS, CDR2 YDEGEE. J was trimmed by 7 bases and V by 0 bases; bases with no gene match: 5. The CDR3 DNA sequence: TGTGCCAGCAGCTTGGACAGGGGGCCGGTTGAGCAGTACTTC. Translating it yields CASSLDRGPVEQYF.

The chain recombines TRBV6-5 with TRBJ1-1, with D unresolved. From germline, CDR1 is MNHEY and CDR2 SVGAGI. The CDR3 is made up of 13 amino acids. The V and J ends lost 5 bases and 4 bases respectively, with 11 bases between them. The CDR3 nucleotides read TGTGCCAGCAGTCTCCCGGGCATCACTGAAGCTTTCTTT. Translation gives CASSLPGITEAFF.

The chain uses TRBV27 and TRBJ2-3; no clear D gene. V lost 2 bases, J lost 5 bases, and 8 bases lay in between. In germline, CDR1 is MNHEY, CDR2 SMNVEV (reference sequence). The length of the CDR3 is 13 residues. The CDR3 region has the DNA TGTGCCAGCAGTTTAATGTCCGGAGATACGCAGTATTTT. Protein sequence: CASSLMSGDTQYF.

The rearrangement links TRBV5-4 to TRBJ1-5; perhaps TRBD1 as D (6 bases). Looked up from germline, CDR1 is SGHNT and CDR2 is YYREEE (reference sequence). The CDR3 runs to 16 residues. Trimming cost V 0 bases and J 6 bases, with 16 bases left between them. CDR3 residues: CASSLDLGQGSQPQHF. CDR3 sequence (DNA): TGTGCCAGCAGCTTGGACTTAGGTCAGGGGTCTCAGCCCCAGCATTTT.